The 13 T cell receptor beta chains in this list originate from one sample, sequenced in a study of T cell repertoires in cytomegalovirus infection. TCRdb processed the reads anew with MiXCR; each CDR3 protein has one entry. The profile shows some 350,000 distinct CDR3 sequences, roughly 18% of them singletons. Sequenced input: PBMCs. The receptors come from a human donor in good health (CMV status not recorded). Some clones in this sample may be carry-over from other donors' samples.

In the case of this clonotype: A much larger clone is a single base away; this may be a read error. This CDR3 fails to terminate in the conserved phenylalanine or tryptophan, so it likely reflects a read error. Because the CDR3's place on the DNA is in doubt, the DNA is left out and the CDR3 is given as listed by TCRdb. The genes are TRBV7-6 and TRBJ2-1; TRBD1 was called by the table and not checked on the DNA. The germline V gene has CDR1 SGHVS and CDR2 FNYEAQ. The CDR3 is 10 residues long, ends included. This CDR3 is CASSGGVLVS.

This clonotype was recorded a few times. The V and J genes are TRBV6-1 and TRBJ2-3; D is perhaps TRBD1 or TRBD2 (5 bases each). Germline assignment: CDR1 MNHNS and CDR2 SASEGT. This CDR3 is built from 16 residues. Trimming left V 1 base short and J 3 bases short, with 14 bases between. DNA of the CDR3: TGTGCCAGCAGTGAAGTCATGGGGGTCGGGACAGATACGCAGTATTTT. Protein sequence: CASSEVMGVGTDTQYF.

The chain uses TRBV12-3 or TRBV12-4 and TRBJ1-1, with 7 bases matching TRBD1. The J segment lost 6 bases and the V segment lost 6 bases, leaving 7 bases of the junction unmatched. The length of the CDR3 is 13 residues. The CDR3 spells CASSNQGGAEAFF. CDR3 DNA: TGTGCCAGCAGCAACCAGGGGGGAGCTGAAGCTTTCTTT.

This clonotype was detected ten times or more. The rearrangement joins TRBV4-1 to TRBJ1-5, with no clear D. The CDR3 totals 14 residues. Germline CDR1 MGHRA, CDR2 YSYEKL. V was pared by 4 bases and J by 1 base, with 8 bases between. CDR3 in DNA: TGCGCCAGCAGCCGTGAGGAGAGCAATCAGCCCCAGCATTTT. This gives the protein CASSREESNQPQHF.

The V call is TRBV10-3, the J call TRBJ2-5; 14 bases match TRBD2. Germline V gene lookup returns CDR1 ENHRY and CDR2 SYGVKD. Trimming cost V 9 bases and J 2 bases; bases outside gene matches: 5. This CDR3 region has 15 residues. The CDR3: CAIGLAGGSQETQYF. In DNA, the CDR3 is TGTGCCATAGGACTAGCGGGAGGCTCACAAGAGACCCAGTACTTC.

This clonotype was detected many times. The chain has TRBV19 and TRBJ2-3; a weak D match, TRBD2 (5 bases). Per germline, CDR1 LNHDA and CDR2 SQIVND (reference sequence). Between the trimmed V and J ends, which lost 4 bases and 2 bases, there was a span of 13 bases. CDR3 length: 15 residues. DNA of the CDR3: TGTGCCAGTAGTAGGCTAGCAGATAACACAGATACGCAGTATTTT. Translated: CASSRLADNTDTQYF.

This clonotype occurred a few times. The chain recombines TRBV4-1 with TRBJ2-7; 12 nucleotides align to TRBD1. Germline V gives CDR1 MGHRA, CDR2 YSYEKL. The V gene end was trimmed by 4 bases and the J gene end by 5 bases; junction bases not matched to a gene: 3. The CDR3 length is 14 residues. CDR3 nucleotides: TGCGCCAGCAGCCGGGGACAGGGGGCGGACGAGCAGTACTTC. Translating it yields CASSRGQGADEQYF.

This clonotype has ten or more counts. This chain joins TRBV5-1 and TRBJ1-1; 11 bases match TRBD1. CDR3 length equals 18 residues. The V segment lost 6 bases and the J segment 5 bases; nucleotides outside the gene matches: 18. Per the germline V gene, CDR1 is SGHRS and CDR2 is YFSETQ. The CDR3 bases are TGCGCCAGCATGAAAAGAAGGACAGGGGGCGCCGCGGGGACTGAAGCTTTCTTT. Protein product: CASMKRRTGGAAGTEAFF.

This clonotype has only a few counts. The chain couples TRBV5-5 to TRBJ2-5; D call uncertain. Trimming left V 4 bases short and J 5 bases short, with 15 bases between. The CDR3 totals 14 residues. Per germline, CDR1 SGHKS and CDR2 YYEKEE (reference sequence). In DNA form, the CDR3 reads TGTGCCAGCAGCCTGTTAGTGGGCTTGGAGACCCAGTACTTC. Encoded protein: CASSLLVGLETQYF.

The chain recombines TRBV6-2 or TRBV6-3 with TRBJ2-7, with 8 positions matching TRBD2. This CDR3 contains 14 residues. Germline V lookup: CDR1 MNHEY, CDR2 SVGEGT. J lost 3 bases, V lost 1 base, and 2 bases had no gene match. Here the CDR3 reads CASSYYSGIYEQYF. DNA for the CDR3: TGTGCCAGCAGTTACTATAGCGGGATCTACGAGCAGTACTTC.

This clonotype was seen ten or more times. CDR3: CASSFGDWKYF. The CDR3 region has the DNA TGTGCCAGCAGTTTTGGGGACTGGAAGTACTTC. This rearrangement joins TRBV6-2 or TRBV6-3 to TRBJ2-4; D is possibly TRBD2 (6 bases). CDR3 length: 11 amino acids. V shed 4 bases and J shed 14 bases, with 12 bases lying between them. Germline V gene data show CDR1 as MNHEY and CDR2 as SVGEGT.

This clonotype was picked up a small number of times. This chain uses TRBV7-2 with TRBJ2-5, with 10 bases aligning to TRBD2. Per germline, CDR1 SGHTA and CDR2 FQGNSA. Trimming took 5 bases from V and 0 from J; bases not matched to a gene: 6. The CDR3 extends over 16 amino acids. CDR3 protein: CASSRDGLADQETQYF. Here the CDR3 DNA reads TGTGCCAGCAGCCGCGACGGACTAGCGGACCAAGAGACCCAGTACTTC.

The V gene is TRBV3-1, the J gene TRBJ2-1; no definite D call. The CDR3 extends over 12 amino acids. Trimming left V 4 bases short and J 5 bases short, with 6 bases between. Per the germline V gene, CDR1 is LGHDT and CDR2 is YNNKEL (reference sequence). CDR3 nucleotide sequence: TGTGCCAGCAGCCGGACGAACAATGAGCAGTTCTTC. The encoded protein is CASSRTNNEQFF.